This section outlines one T cell receptor beta chain sequence together with its context. In its sample, this clonotype was seen a few times. What this receptor recognizes is not known. Per-base qualities were not stored, and no clone one base away is much larger. This specimen's time point label, per the study, means: late sampling 161 to 241 days after vaccination in three convalescent patients. Reading the label with the study, this specimen's treatment or condition is: roughly ten-day PBMC culture with coronavirus spike peptide pools or control peptides (ViraFEST assay). The study used the ViraFEST assay, which expanded antigen-specific T cells with peptide pools and then identified expanded clonotypes by TCR sequencing. The convalescent patients' positive SARS-CoV-2 PCR tests fell between March and December 2020, which was before the Alpha, Beta and Delta variants emerged in the United States. Roughly 2 million PBMCs per well were cultured in IMDM with approximately 4.9% human AB serum and 8.5 to 10 IU/ml IL-2, plus 10 ug/ml peptide pools. On days 3 and 7, half of the culture medium was replaced with fresh IL-2-containing medium. Once the cells had been in culture for less than 11 days, the EasySep CD4+ T cell isolation kit was used to isolate CD4+ T cells by negative selection. Ficoll-Paque Plus gradient centrifugation was used to isolate PBMCs from whole blood, and the isolated PBMCs were then either used fresh or cryopreserved at -140C. In general, triplicate wells were set up for every culture condition.

Libraries were built with PCR. TCR sequencing of DNA from cultured CD4+ T cells used the Oncomine TCR Beta short-read assay at the Johns Hopkins FTIC core. The QIAamp micro DNA kit was used to extract genomic DNA from the cultured CD4+ T cells. Oncomine TCR Beta libraries made from cultured CD4+ T cells were pooled using unique dual indexes and sequenced on an Illumina iSeq 100. The source study handled its data this way. Non-productive sequences were filtered out, and CDR3s that did not start with C, did not end with F or W, or were shorter than 7 amino acids were discarded. Antigen-specific clonotypes were identified with the MANAFEST web application by comparing peptide-stimulated wells with reference and other culture wells. For a clone to be called positive, the clone needed an FDR below 0.05, an odds ratio above 5, and a productive frequency above 0.1% in at least two of three replicate wells. Cross-reactive clonotypes were defined as significantly expanded in both SARS-CoV-2 spike wells and at least one common cold coronavirus spike condition. Similarity between CDR3 sequences was evaluated in R version 3.6.1 using Levenshtein distances (stringdist) and unrooted phylogenetic trees (ape). Clones were called with MiXCR by TCRdb after fastp trimmed the public reads at Q25, and only in-frame beta chains were retained. Here each entry gathers all rows of one CDR3 protein and keeps the most common genes and DNA. TCRdb, rather than the study authors, made the V and J calls. This sample comprises approximately 15,000 distinct CDR3 sequences, approximately 49% of them detected only once. The ten largest account for 13% of the sample.

The data belong to a study of vaccination and CD4 T cells after COVID-19 (dated by TCRdb to between 2021 and 2024). For the study in its entirety: SARS-CoV-2 positivity had been established in the convalescent patients by nasal swab PCR, and mild disease was recorded in about 9 of these patients and severe disease in one. In the convalescent cohort there were six males and four females, among whom were two Hispanic individuals, seven Caucasians, two Asians and one multiracial person. Each participant got two doses of either the Pfizer-BioNTech BNT162b2 vaccine (n=8) or the Moderna mRNA-1273 vaccine (n=2). Post-COVID blood samples were collected from convalescent patients a median of roughly 100 days after diagnosis, with a range of roughly 35 to 170 days. Post-vaccine blood samples were taken a median of roughly 72 days after the second vaccine dose, with a range of 14 to 241 days. A few convalescent patients were sampled both early after vaccination (day 14) and late after vaccination (days 161 to 241). The cultures were stimulated with overlapping spike peptide pools from SARS-CoV-2 and from the common cold coronaviruses HCoV-NL63, HCoV-OC43 and HCoV-229E. In control cultures, a CEFX viral epitope pool was used as positive control, an HIV-1 Nef peptide pool was used as negative control, or no peptide was added. In around ten COVID-19 convalescent patients and a few infection-naive healthy vaccine recipients, the spike-specific CD4+ TCR repertoire before mRNA vaccination was compared with the repertoire after mRNA vaccination.

Overall study results and their limits: Only a relatively small number of convalescent patients were included in the study, and early timepoints following natural infection were not analyzed. Although the median number of SARS-CoV-2-reactive clonotypes went up from fewer than 25 after infection to 35 to 40 after vaccination, the increase was not significant. Among the post-vaccine SARS-CoV-2-reactive clones in convalescent patients, a median about 89% showed up only after vaccination, which suggests vaccine-specific priming. Of the vaccine-specific clones found in convalescent patients, nearly all (304 of 307) were mono-reactive for SARS-CoV-2 spike instead of being cross-reactive with common cold coronaviruses.

The TCR comes from a human donor who had recovered from COVID-19. The source material was CD4+ T cells from blood, cultured in vitro, sampled about 7 months after SARS-CoV-2 vaccination.

In nucleotide form, the sequence is TGTGCCACCAGCAGAGATCAGGGGAACTATGGCTACACCTTC. It translates as CATSRDQGNYGYTF. The chain is assembled from TRBV15 and TRBJ1-2; the D segment could be TRBD1, given 6 matching bases. V gives up 0 bases and J gives up 2 bases, and the segment between their germline ends measures 7 bases. The germline V gene encodes CDR1 LNHNV and CDR2 YYDKDF (reference sequence). Including cysteine and phenylalanine, the CDR3 has 14 amino acids. Just the 42-base CDR3 DNA is kept, in frame starting at base 1.